This T cell receptor (beta chain) originates from a study of OX40 agonist ivuxolimab in advanced cancers. Sequencing was performed with immunoSEQ multiplex PCR; in TCRdb, only in-frame clones are kept and a portion is missing. The sample has tens of thousands of clones; around 89% are singletons. V lost 4 bases to trimming and J lost 4 bases; unmatched junction nucleotides: 4. Germline V lookup: CDR1 MGHRA, CDR2 YSYEKL. The CDR3 has 15 amino acids. This chain connects TRBV4-1 to TRBJ2-6; 7 nucleotides match TRBD1. The receptor was derived from an adult with an advanced solid tumor such as melanoma, head and neck, liver or kidney cancer. The sequencing used CD4+ or CD8+ T cells sorted from blood, collected in a trial of the OX40 agonist ivuxolimab. In nucleotides, the CDR3 is TGCGCCAGCAGCCCTAGGGGGCTCGGGGCCAACGTCCTGACTTTC. Its protein product is CASSPRGLGANVLTF.